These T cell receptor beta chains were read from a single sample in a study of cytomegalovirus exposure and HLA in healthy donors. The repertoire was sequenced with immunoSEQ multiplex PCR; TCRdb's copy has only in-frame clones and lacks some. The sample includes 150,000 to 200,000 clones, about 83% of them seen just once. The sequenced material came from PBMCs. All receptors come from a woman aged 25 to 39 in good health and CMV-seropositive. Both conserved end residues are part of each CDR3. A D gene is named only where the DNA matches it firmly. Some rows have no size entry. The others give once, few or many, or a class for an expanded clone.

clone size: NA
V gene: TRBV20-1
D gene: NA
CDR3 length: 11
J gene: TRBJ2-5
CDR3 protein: CSATPEETQYF
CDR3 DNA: TGCAGTGCTACCCCCGAAGAGACCCAGTACTTC

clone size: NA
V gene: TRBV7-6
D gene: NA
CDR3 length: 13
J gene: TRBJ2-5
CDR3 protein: CASSPDSQETQYF
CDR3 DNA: TGTGCCAGCAGCCCGGACTCACAAGAGACCCAGTACTTC

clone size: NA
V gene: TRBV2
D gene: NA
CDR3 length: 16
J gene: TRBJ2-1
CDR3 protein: CASSGGLASSYNEQFF
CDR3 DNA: TGTGCCAGCAGTGGAGGGTTGGCAAGCTCCTACAATGAGCAGTTCTTC

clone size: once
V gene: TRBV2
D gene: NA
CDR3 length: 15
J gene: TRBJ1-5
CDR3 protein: CASSEAVAVNQPQHF
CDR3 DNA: TGTGCCAGCAGTGAAGCAGTGGCAGTTAATCAGCCCCAGCATTTT

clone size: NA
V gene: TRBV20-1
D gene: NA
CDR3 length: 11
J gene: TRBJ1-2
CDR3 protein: CSAQRRGGYTF
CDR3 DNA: TGCAGTGCCCAACGCAGAGGGGGCTACACCTTC

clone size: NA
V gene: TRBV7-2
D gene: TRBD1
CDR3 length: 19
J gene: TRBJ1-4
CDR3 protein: CASSSKDSTGGVNREKLFF
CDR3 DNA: TGTGCCAGCAGCTCGAAGGACAGTACAGGGGGCGTCAATAGAGAAAAACTGTTTTTT

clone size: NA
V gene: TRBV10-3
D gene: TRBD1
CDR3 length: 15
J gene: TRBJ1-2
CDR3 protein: CAISDVGQGVSGYTF
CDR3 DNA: TGTGCCATCAGTGATGTGGGACAGGGGGTGAGCGGCTACACCTTC

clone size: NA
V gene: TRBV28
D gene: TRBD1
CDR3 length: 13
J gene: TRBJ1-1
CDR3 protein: CASLGTGNTEAFF
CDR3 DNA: TGTGCCAGCTTGGGGACAGGGAACACTGAAGCTTTCTTT

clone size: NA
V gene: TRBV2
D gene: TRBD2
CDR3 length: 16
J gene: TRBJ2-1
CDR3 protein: CASSDLLAGEYNEQFF
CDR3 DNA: TGTGCCAGCAGTGACCTACTAGCGGGGGAGTACAATGAGCAGTTCTTC

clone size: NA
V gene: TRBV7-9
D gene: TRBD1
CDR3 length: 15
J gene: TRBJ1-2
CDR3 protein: CASSPSSGTGYGYTF
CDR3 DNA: TGTGCCAGCAGCCCCTCCTCGGGGACAGGCTATGGCTACACCTTC

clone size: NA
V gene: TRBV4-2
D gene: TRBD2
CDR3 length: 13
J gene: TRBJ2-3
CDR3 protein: CASSQDLGGTQYF
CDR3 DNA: TGTGCCAGCAGCCAAGATCTGGGGGGGACGCAGTATTTT

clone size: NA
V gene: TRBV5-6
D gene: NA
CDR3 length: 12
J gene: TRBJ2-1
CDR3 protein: CASSSPWDEQFF
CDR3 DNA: TGTGCCAGCAGTAGCCCTTGGGATGAGCAGTTCTTC

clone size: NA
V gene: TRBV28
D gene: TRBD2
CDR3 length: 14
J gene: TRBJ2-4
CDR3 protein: CASRAGGIKNIQYF
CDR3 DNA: TGTGCCAGCAGAGCGGGAGGGATCAAAAACATTCAGTACTTC

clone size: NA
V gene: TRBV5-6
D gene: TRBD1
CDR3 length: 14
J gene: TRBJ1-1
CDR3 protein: CASTSGQGASEAFF
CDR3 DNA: TGTGCCAGCACCTCCGGGCAGGGGGCTTCTGAAGCTTTCTTT

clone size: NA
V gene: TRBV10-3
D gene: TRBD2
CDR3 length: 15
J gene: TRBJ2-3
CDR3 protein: CAISDGAGVSDTQYF
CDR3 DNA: TGTGCCATCAGTGATGGAGCGGGAGTATCTGATACGCAGTATTTT

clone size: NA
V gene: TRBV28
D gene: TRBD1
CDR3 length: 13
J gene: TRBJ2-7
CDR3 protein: CASALGQGYEQYF
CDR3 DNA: TGTGCCAGCGCCCTTGGACAGGGATACGAGCAGTACTTC

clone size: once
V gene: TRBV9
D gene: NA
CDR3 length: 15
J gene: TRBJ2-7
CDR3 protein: CASSVSSSRPLEQYF
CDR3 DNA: TGTGCCAGCAGCGTATCGTCTAGCCGACCCCTCGAGCAGTACTTC

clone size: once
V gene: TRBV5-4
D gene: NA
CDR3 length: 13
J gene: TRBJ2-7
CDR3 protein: CASSLRNSGEQYF
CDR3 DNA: TGTGCCAGCAGCTTGAGGAACTCGGGCGAGCAGTACTTC

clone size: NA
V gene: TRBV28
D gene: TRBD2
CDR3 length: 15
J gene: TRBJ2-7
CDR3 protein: CASSRGEEVAYEQYF
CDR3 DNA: TGTGCCAGCAGCCGGGGGGAAGAGGTGGCTTACGAGCAGTACTTC

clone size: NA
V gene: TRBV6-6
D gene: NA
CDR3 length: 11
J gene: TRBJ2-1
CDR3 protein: CASRIADEQFF
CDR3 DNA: TGTGCCAGCAGAATAGCTGATGAGCAGTTCTTC

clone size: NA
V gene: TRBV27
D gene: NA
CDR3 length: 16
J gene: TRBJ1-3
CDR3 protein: CASSLSTGIEGNTIYF
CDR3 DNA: TGTGCCAGCAGTTTATCTACAGGGATTGAGGGAAACACCATATATTTT

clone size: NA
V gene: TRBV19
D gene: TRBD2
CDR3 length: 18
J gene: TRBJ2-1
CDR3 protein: CASSIPPPTSGSFSEQFF
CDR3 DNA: TGTGCCAGTAGTATCCCCCCCCCGACTAGCGGGAGCTTTAGTGAGCAGTTCTTC

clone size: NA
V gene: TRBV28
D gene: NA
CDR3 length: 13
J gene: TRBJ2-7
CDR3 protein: CASSFPGSYEQYF
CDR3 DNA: TGTGCCAGCAGTTTCCCGGGTTCCTACGAGCAGTACTTC

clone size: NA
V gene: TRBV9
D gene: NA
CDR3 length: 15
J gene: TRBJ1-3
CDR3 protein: CASSSSAGAGNTIYF
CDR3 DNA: TGTGCCAGCAGCTCCTCCGCAGGGGCTGGAAACACCATATATTTT

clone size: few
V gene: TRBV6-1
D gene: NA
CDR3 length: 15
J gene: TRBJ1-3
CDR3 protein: CASSEQSFSGNTIYF
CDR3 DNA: TGTGCCAGCAGTGAACAGTCTTTCTCTGGAAACACCATATATTTT

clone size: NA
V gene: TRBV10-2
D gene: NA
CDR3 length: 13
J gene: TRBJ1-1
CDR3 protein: CASSETGMTEAFF
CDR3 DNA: TGCGCCAGCAGTGAGACCGGGATGACTGAAGCTTTCTTT

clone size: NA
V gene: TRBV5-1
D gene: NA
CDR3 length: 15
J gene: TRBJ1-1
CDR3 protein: CASSLEGVSINEAFF
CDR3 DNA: TGCGCCAGCAGCTTGGAGGGGGTCTCAATAAATGAAGCTTTCTTT

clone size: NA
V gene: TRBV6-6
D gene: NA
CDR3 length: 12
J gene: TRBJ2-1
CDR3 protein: CASSYREAEQFF
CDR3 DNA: TGTGCCAGCAGTTACCGGGAAGCTGAGCAGTTCTTC

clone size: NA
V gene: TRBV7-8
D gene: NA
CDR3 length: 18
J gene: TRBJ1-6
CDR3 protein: CASSAHGGNTRQNSPLHF
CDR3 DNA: TGTGCCAGCAGCGCTCATGGAGGGAATACTCGACAAAATTCACCCCTCCACTTT

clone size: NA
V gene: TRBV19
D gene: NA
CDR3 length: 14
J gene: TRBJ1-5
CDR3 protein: CASSTLIYPEPQHF
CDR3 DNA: TGTGCCAGTAGTACCCTCATCTACCCGGAGCCCCAGCATTTT

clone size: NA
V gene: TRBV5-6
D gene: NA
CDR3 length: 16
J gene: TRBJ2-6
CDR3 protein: CASSLEGTTGANVLTF
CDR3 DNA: TGTGCCAGCAGCTTGGAAGGGACAACCGGGGCCAACGTCCTGACTTTC

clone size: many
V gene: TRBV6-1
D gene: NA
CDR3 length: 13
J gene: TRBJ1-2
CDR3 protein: CASRETANYGYTF
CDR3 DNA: TGTGCCAGCAGAGAGACAGCTAACTATGGCTACACCTTC

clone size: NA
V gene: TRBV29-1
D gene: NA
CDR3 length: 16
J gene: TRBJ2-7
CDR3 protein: CSVLGTPGLDPNEQYF
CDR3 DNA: TGCAGCGTCCTAGGGACACCTGGACTGGATCCGAACGAGCAGTACTTC

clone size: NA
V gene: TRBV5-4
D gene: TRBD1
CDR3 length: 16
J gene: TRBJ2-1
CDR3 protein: CASTLPGTGKNNEQFF
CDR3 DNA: TGTGCCAGCACCCTTCCCGGGACAGGGAAAAACAATGAGCAGTTCTTC

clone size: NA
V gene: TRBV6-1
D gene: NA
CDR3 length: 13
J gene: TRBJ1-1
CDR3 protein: CASSLFRNAEAFF
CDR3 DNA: TGTGCCAGCAGTCTCTTCAGGAATGCTGAAGCTTTCTTT

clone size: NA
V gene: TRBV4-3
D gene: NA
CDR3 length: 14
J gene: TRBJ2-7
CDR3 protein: CASSQDLRSYEQYF
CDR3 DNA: TGCGCCAGCAGCCAAGATCTCCGCTCCTACGAGCAGTACTTC

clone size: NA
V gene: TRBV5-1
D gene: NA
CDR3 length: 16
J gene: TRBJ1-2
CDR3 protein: CASSLGSGGGGYGYTF
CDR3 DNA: TGCGCCAGCAGCTTGGGGTCGGGGGGCGGAGGATATGGCTACACCTTC

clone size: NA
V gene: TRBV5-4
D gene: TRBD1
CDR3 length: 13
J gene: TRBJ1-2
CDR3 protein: CASSLGQGAGYTF
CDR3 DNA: TGTGCCAGCAGCTTGGGACAGGGGGCCGGCTACACCTTC

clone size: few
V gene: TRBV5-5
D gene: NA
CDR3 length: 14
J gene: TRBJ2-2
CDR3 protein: CASSLNGNTGELFF
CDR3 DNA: TGTGCCAGCAGCTTGAACGGGAACACCGGGGAGCTGTTTTTT

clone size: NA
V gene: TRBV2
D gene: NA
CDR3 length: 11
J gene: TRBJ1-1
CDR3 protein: CASRGGTEAFF
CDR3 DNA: TGTGCCAGCAGGGGAGGGACTGAAGCTTTCTTT

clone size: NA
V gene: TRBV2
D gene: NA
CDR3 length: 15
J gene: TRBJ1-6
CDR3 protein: CASSDLVRAEIPLHF
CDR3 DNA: TGTGCCAGCAGTGATCTAGTCAGGGCTGAAATCCCCCTCCACTTT

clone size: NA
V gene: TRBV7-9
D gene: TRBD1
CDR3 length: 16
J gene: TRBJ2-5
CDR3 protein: CASSLVGDRGRETQYF
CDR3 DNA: TGTGCCAGCAGCTTAGTAGGGGACAGGGGGCGAGAGACCCAGTACTTC

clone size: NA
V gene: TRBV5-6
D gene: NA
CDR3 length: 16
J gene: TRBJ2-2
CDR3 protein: CASSLVATGNTGELFF
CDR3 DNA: TGTGCCAGCAGCTTGGTGGCGACAGGGAACACCGGGGAGCTGTTTTTT

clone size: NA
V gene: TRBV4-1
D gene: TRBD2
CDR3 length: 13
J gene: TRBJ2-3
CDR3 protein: CASLAVDTDTQYF
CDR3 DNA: TGCGCCAGTCTAGCGGTCGACACAGATACGCAGTATTTT

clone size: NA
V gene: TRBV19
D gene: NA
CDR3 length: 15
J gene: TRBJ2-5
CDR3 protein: CASSMTGSVGETQYF
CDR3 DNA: TGTGCCAGTAGTATGACCGGGAGTGTGGGGGAGACCCAGTACTTC

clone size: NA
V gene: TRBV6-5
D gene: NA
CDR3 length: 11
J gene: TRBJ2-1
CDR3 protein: CASRTGREQFF
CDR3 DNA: TGTGCCAGCAGAACAGGGCGTGAGCAGTTCTTC

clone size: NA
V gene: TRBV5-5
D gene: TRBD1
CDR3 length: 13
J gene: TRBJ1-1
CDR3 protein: CASSWTGSPEAFF
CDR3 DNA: TGTGCCAGCAGCTGGACAGGGAGCCCTGAAGCTTTCTTT

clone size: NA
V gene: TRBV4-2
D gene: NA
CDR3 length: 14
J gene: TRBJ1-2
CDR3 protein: CASSPPTGPYGYTF
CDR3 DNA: TGTGCCAGCAGCCCACCAACAGGCCCCTATGGCTACACCTTC

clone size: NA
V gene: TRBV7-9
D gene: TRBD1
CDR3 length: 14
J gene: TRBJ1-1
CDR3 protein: CASRPLGTGDVYFF
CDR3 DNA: TGTGCCAGCAGACCCCTGGGGACAGGGGATGTGTATTTCTTT

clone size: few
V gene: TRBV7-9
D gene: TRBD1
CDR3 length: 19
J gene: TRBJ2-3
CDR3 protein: CASLYETRDRPWSTDTQYF
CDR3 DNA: TGTGCCAGCTTGTATGAGACTAGGGACAGGCCATGGAGCACAGATACGCAGTATTTT

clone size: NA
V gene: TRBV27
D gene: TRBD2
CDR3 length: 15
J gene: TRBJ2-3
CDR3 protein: CASSVGRGATDTQYF
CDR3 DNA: TGTGCCAGCAGCGTGGGGCGGGGGGCCACAGATACGCAGTATTTT

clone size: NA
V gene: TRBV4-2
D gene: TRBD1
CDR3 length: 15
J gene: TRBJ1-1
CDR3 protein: CASSQAPDRDTEAFF
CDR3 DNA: TGTGCCAGCAGCCAAGCCCCGGACAGGGATACTGAAGCTTTCTTT

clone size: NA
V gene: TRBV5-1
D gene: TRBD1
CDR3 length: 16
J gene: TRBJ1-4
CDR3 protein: CASSLVPTGGPEKLFF
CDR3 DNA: TGCGCCAGCAGCTTGGTCCCGACAGGGGGGCCTGAAAAACTGTTTTTT